A single sample gave rise to the 30 T cell receptor beta chains below, sequenced in a study of CD8+ T cells in alopecia areata. Regarding treatment: oral pan-JAK inhibitor, 5-10 mg twice daily. Extraction and reverse transcription of RNA yielded cDNA as the sequencing template. Assay: immunoSEQ multiplex PCR; the TCRdb copy retains only in-frame clones and omits some. The sample lists some 190,000 clones, about 51% occurring once. This material consisted of CD8+ T cells sorted from blood, taken between weeks 51 and 52, from a patient treated with tofacitinib. The receptors come from a human donor with alopecia areata.

This clone was seen only once. The chain links TRBV5-1 to TRBJ1-1; D not resolved. The CDR3 is 15 residues long. The germline V and J ends were trimmed by 1 base and 10 bases, with 20 bases remaining between them. The V gene's germline CDR1 is SGHRS and CDR2 YFSETQ. CDR3 DNA: TGCGCCAGCAGCTTGTTCGTCGGTGGTGGGGAGGGAGCTTTCTTT. Amino acid sequence: CASSLFVGGGEGAFF.

This clone has a handful of counts. The chain links TRBV7-9 to TRBJ1-1, with 8 bases fitting TRBD1. V lost 2 bases, J lost 4 bases, and 9 bases stayed unmatched. CDR1 SEHNR and CDR2 FQNEAQ come from the germline V gene (reference sequence). The CDR3 length is 16 residues. The CDR3 DNA is TGTGCCAGCAGCTTAAGGACAGGGCCTTTGAGCACTGAAGCTTTCTTT. Protein product: CASSLRTGPLSTEAFF. Full variable domain (rest looked up from reference TRBV7-9 and TRBJ1-1): DTGVSQNPRHKITKRGQNVTFRCDPISEHNRLYWYRQTLGQGPEFLTYFQNEAQLEKSRLLSDRFSAERPKGSFSTLEIQRTEQGDSAMYLCASSLRTGPLSTEAFFGQGTRLTVV.

The V gene is TRBV27, the J gene TRBJ1-6; D is perhaps TRBD1 (5 bases). V lost 5 bases and J lost 6, with 14 bases in between. This CDR3 contains 15 residues. CDR1 and CDR2 (germline): MNHEY, SMNVEV (reference sequence). CDR3 sequence (DNA): TGTGCCAGCAGTCCCGGGGGGGGTGGTAATTCACCCCTCCACTTT. This codes for CASSPGGGGNSPLHF.

This clone was counted only a few times. The junction shows a germline mismatch at one end, possibly a read error. V is TRBV27 and J is TRBJ2-3, with D unresolved. CDR1 is MNHEY and CDR2 is SMNVEV in the germline V gene (reference sequence). The CDR3 is 13 residues long. The CDR3, as DNA: TGTGCCAGCAGTTCCTATGGCACGGATACGCAGTATTTT. Residues: CASSSYGTDTQYF.

This clone was observed a handful of times. The chain couples TRBV9 to TRBJ2-7, with unresolved D. Trimming stripped 0 bases from V and 5 bases from J, with 9 bases between. The germline V gene encodes CDR1 SGDLS and CDR2 YYNGEE. This CDR3 is 13 amino acids long. The CDR3 DNA reads TGTGCCAGCAGCGTAGTTGGTGGCCACGAGCAGTACTTC. Translating it yields CASSVVGGHEQYF.

This clone was seen more than once but under ten times. The V call is TRBV7-9, the J call TRBJ2-3; D ambiguous. Germline values: CDR1 SEHNR, CDR2 FQNEAQ (reference sequence). The V end was cut by 5 bases, the J end by 2 bases, with 8 bases between. CDR3 length: 13 amino acids. This chain's CDR3 is CASSPPVTDTQYF. The CDR3 bases are TGTGCCAGCAGCCCTCCCGTCACAGATACGCAGTATTTT.

The chain is built from TRBV10-3 and TRBJ1-6; perhaps TRBD1 as D (5 bases). Germline values: CDR1 ENHRY, CDR2 SYGVKD. The ends were cut back, 3 bases at V and 16 bases at J, with 13 bases in the middle. The CDR3 extends over 12 amino acids. Here the CDR3 DNA reads TGTGCCATCAGTGAAAGGGACGGCTTACTCCACTTT. This gives the protein CAISERDGLLHF.

The chain couples TRBV4-2 to TRBJ2-6; no clear D gene. V dropped 0 bases and J dropped 0 bases, with 3 bases sitting between them. The CDR3 is 15 amino acids. CDR1 LGHNA and CDR2 YNFKEQ come from the germline V gene. CDR3 region: CASSQDVSGANVLTF. CDR3 DNA: TGTGCCAGCAGCCAAGATGTCTCTGGGGCCAACGTCCTGACTTTC.

This chain connects TRBV23-1 to TRBJ1-5; tentatively, D is TRBD1 (5 bases). TRBV23-1 carries the ORF label, with uncertain function. The CDR3 has 15 residues. V lost 3 bases and J lost 3, with 12 bases in between. CDR3 bases: TGCGCCAGCAGTCACCAACAGGACGTCAATCAGCCCCAGCATTTT. It codes for CASSHQQDVNQPQHF.

The chain combines TRBV27 with TRBJ2-5; 7 positions match TRBD1. Trimming cost V 5 bases and J 0 bases; bases outside gene matches: 12. This CDR3 has 17 amino acids. Germline V lookup: CDR1 MNHEY, CDR2 SMNVEV (reference sequence). The CDR3 loop is CASSPYSRQGYQETQYF. In nucleotides, the CDR3 is TGTGCCAGCAGTCCCTATTCCCGACAGGGTTACCAAGAGACCCAGTACTTC.

V is TRBV18 and J is TRBJ2-3; D unresolved. The germline gives CDR1 KGHSH, CDR2 LQKENI. There are 14 residues in the CDR3. V lost 5 bases to trimming and J lost 0 bases, with 9 bases between them. This chain's CDR3 is CASSFTLSTDTQYF. Written as DNA, the CDR3 is TGTGCCAGCTCATTCACCCTTAGCACAGATACGCAGTATTTT.

The J gene is TRBJ2-5, the V gene TRBV6-5; D gene ambiguous. This CDR3 has 14 amino acids. Germline V CDR1 and CDR2: MNHEY, SVGAGI. V was cut by 0 bases and J by 5 bases, with 10 bases left in between. Written as DNA, the CDR3 is TGTGCCAGCAGTTACTCGAGCAGGTGGGAGACCCAGTACTTC. It translates to CASSYSSRWETQYF.

The chain joins TRBV2 to TRBJ1-5; TRBD1 aligns across 7 bases. This CDR3 is 14 amino acids long. J was trimmed by 2 bases and V by 7 bases; bases with no gene match: 5. Germline V gene data show CDR1 as SNHLY and CDR2 as FYNNEI. The CDR3 loop is CASKGTDGNQPQHF. The DNA for the CDR3 is TGTGCCAGCAAGGGGACAGACGGCAATCAGCCCCAGCATTTT.

The V call is TRBV5-6, the J call TRBJ2-1; 7 nucleotides match TRBD1. CDR3 length: 15 amino acids. The germline V gene encodes CDR1 SGHDT and CDR2 YYEEEE. Germline trimming cut 4 bases from V and 6 bases from J; bases unmatched to any gene: 10. CDR3 nucleotide sequence: TGTGCCAGCAGCCTCCGGACAGGCGCCGGCAATGAGCAGTTCTTC. This gives the protein CASSLRTGAGNEQFF.

This chain connects TRBV7-2 to TRBJ1-1; TRBD1 might be the D (6 bases). The CDR3 has 14 amino acids. Trimming took 1 base from V and 7 from J, leaving 13 bases between them. Germline V gene sequence: CDR1 SGHTA, CDR2 FQGNSA. For the CDR3, the DNA is TGTGCCAGCAGCTTAGTCGTGACAGGACATGAAGCTTTCTTT. Translated, it gives CASSLVVTGHEAFF.

This clone occurred a few times. The chain uses TRBV29-1 and TRBJ2-1; 8 bases map to TRBD1. This CDR3 is 12 amino acids long. V dropped 6 bases and J dropped 6; count of bases not matched to a gene: 4. CDR1 is SQVTM and CDR2 is ANQGSEA in the germline V gene. Here the CDR3 reads CSVPRGRNEQFF. The CDR3 coding sequence is TGCAGCGTACCCAGGGGGCGCAATGAGCAGTTCTTC.

The chain combines TRBV2 with TRBJ2-3; the match to TRBD2 covers 8 bases. This CDR3 spans 16 amino acids. After removal of 2 bases from V and 3 bases from J, the junction contained 7 bases not matched to a gene. Per the germline V gene, CDR1 is SNHLY and CDR2 is FYNNEI. The CDR3 region is CASSEFSGELTDTQYF. The CDR3 DNA reads TGTGCCAGCAGTGAATTTAGCGGGGAGCTTACAGATACGCAGTATTTT.

CDR3 sequence (DNA): TGTGCCAGCACCTCTCACACTGAAGCTTTCTTT. This codes for CASTSHTEAFF. This chain joins TRBV5-6 and TRBJ1-1; the D is unclear. Germline lookup yields CDR1 SGHDT and CDR2 YYEEEE. The CDR3 has 11 amino acids. Trimming took 6 bases from V and 3 from J, leaving 6 bases between them.

This clone appeared a few times. J is TRBJ1-5 and V is TRBV19, with TRBD1 as a possible D gene (5 bases). Germline CDR1 reads LNHDA; CDR2 reads SQIVND (reference sequence). V gave up 3 bases and J gave up 4 bases, with 10 bases separating them. This CDR3 is built from 14 residues. The CDR3 here is CASSMGPVNQPQHF. In nucleotides, the CDR3 is TGTGCCAGTAGTATGGGACCGGTAAATCAGCCCCAGCATTTT.

This clone was seen a handful of times. This chain connects TRBV29-1 to TRBJ2-1; TRBD2 might be the D (6 bases). Looked up from germline, CDR1 is SQVTM and CDR2 is ANQGSEA. The CDR3 sequence is 12 residues long. V lost 6 bases and J lost 6, with 12 bases in between. CDR3 nucleotides: TGCAGCGTGGGGGGACGGTTCAATGAGCAGTTCTTC. This sequence encodes CSVGGRFNEQFF.

This clone has a handful of counts. The rearrangement joins TRBV4-1 to TRBJ2-3, with TRBD1 as a possible D gene (6 bases). The V end was cut by 1 base, the J end by 4 bases, with 15 bases between. The germline CDR1 and CDR2 sequences are MGHRA and YSYEKL. The CDR3 is 16 amino acids. CDR3 in DNA: TGCGCCAGCAGCCAAGCGCCAGGGGTAGACGCAGATACGCAGTATTTT. Its protein product is CASSQAPGVDADTQYF.

This clone was picked up one time. J is TRBJ2-2 and V is TRBV13; D gene uncertain. Per the germline V gene, CDR1 is PRHDT and CDR2 is FYEKMQ (reference sequence). V was trimmed by 7 bases and J by 5 bases, leaving 5 bases between them. The length of the CDR3 is 11 residues. The CDR3 bases are TGTGCCAGCACTGGGACCGGGGAGCTGTTTTTT. Protein sequence: CASTGTGELFF.

This chain connects TRBV6-5 to TRBJ1-4; 9 positions agree with TRBD1. V lost 0 bases and J lost 7; bases outside the gene matches: 6. The CDR3 sequence is 16 residues long. CDR1 MNHEY and CDR2 SVGAGI come from the germline V gene. This CDR3 reads CASSYSGGTGSEKLFF. CDR3 nucleotide sequence: TGTGCCAGCAGTTACTCCGGGGGGACAGGGTCTGAAAAACTGTTTTTT.

This rearrangement joins TRBV7-6 to TRBJ1-2; D may be TRBD1 (6 bases). CDR1 and CDR2 from the germline V gene are SGHVS and FNYEAQ. V was clipped by 3 bases and J by 7 bases, with 15 bases between them. The CDR3 has 14 residues. The CDR3 sequence is CASSFAAGAGGYTF. The CDR3 nucleotides are TGTGCCAGCAGCTTCGCCGCAGGGGCGGGTGGCTACACCTTC.

This clone was observed a few times. This rearrangement joins TRBV10-3 to TRBJ1-1; D gene unclear. V lost 7 bases and J lost 3, with 12 bases in between. In germline, CDR1 is ENHRY, CDR2 SYGVKD. The CDR3 runs to 13 residues. CDR3 amino acids: CAIIGEGDTEAFF. The CDR3, as DNA: TGTGCCATCATTGGGGAGGGCGACACTGAAGCTTTCTTT.

The table lists this clone with a few counts. V is TRBV4-1 and J is TRBJ1-2, with D possibly being TRBD1 (6 bases). CDR1 MGHRA and CDR2 YSYEKL come from the germline V gene. Trimming removed 0 bases at V and 5 bases at J, with 16 bases between. The CDR3 runs to 16 residues. The CDR3 spells CASSQDLAGEGYGYTF. CDR3 nucleotide sequence: TGCGCCAGCAGCCAAGATCTGGCAGGGGAAGGGTATGGCTACACCTTC.

This clone was counted between two and nine times. This rearrangement joins TRBV4-1 to TRBJ2-2; 9 bases are shared with TRBD1. The length of the CDR3 is 16 residues. Looked up from germline, CDR1 is MGHRA and CDR2 is YSYEKL. With V trimmed by 0 bases and J by 3 bases, 2 bases remained unmatched. CDR3 bases: TGCGCCAGCAGCCAAGATAACAGGGGGCACACCGGGGAGCTGTTTTTT. Translated, it gives CASSQDNRGHTGELFF.

This clone was recorded only once. The rearrangement links TRBV9 to TRBJ2-2; unclear D gene. CDR3 length: 13 amino acids. Germline values: CDR1 SGDLS, CDR2 YYNGEE. The V end was cut by 0 bases, the J end by 7 bases, with 7 bases between. CDR3 sequence (DNA): TGTGCCAGCAGCGTAGTTGCGGACGGGGAGCTGTTTTTT. Translated: CASSVVADGELFF.

The rearrangement links TRBV11-1 to TRBJ2-7; D unresolved. The germline V gene encodes CDR1 SGHAT and CDR2 FQDESV (reference sequence). The CDR3 spans 11 residues. The V end was cut by 5 bases, the J end by 0 bases, with 2 bases between. CDR3 DNA sequence: TGTGCCAGCAGCGACTCCTACGAGCAGTACTTC. Amino acids: CASSDSYEQYF.

This clone was detected ten times or more. V gene TRBV10-3 combines with J gene TRBJ1-2, with D tentatively TRBD1 (6 bases). Deletions cut 2 bases from V and 8 bases from J, with 12 bases between. This CDR3 is 13 amino acids long. Germline V gives CDR1 ENHRY, CDR2 SYGVKD. The CDR3 sequence is CAISEEDSGGYTF. DNA of the CDR3: TGTGCCATCAGTGAGGAGGACAGTGGCGGCTACACCTTC.